One and the same sample provided the 29 T cell receptor beta chains below, sequenced in a study of cytomegalovirus exposure and HLA in healthy donors. PCR amplification relied on 60 Vbeta primers (plus 13 Jbeta primers). TCRdb's copy holds only in-frame clones and misses some; the assay was immunoSEQ multiplex PCR. Among some 170,000 clones listed, 75% were seen once. Sequencing used PBMCs. Receptors were obtained from a woman between 50 and 59 years old in good health and CMV-seropositive.

J is TRBJ1-1 and V is TRBV18; 7 bases are a match to TRBD1. Germline V lookup: CDR1 KGHSH, CDR2 LQKENI. V was pared by 6 bases and J by 5 bases, with 9 bases of the junction left unmatched. This CDR3 region has 14 residues. CDR3 nucleotide sequence: TGTGCCAGCTCTCCCGGACAGGTCGGGACTGAAGCTTTCTTT. Residues: CASSPGQVGTEAFF.

V usage is TRBV11-2 and J usage is TRBJ1-4, with D possibly being TRBD1 (5 bases). The germline gives CDR1 SGHAT, CDR2 FQNNGV. This CDR3 contains 15 residues. V was trimmed by 5 bases and J by 0 bases, leaving 10 bases between them. CDR3 protein: CASSRDSSTNEKLFF. CDR3 bases: TGTGCCAGCAGCCGTGACAGCTCAACTAATGAAAAACTGTTTTTT.

V and J are TRBV2 and TRBJ2-5, with 7 positions matching TRBD2. With V trimmed by 6 bases and J by 5 bases, 9 bases remained unmatched. This CDR3 is built from 14 residues. The germline CDR1 and CDR2 sequences are SNHLY and FYNNEI. The CDR3 nucleotides are TGTGCCAGCAGGGAGCACGGGGGAGGGGAGACCCAGTACTTC. This sequence encodes CASREHGGGETQYF.

The gene calls are TRBV5-4 and TRBJ2-2; maybe TRBD2 (5 bases). V shed 2 bases and J shed 3 bases, with 14 bases lying between them. Germline CDR1 and CDR2: SGHNT and YYREEE (reference sequence). The CDR3 length is 16 residues. The CDR3 region is CASSLGRPRDTGELFF. The CDR3 DNA reads as TGTGCCAGCAGCTTAGGGCGGCCGCGGGACACCGGGGAGCTGTTTTTT.

This chain uses TRBV5-1 with TRBJ2-1, with no clear D. The CDR3 spans 15 residues. V was pared by 0 bases and J by 3 bases, with 10 bases between. CDR1 SGHRS and CDR2 YFSETQ come from the germline V gene. The CDR3, as DNA: TGCGCCAGCAGCTTGGCGGCTAGAGACTACAATGAGCAGTTCTTC. It specifies CASSLAARDYNEQFF.

The chain couples TRBV18 to TRBJ1-3; 10 bases are a match to TRBD1. The CDR3 has 14 amino acids. Trimming took 5 bases from V and 4 from J; bases not matched to a gene: 2. Looked up from germline, CDR1 is KGHSH and CDR2 is LQKENI. The CDR3 loop reads CASSMTGGGNTIYF. The CDR3 nucleotides read TGTGCCAGCTCAATGACAGGGGGCGGAAACACCATATATTTT.

The chain links TRBV6-6 to TRBJ2-1; 7 bases align to TRBD1. The CDR3 has 15 amino acids. CDR1 is MNHNY, CDR2 SVGAGI, per germline (reference sequence). The trim removed 6 bases at V and 2 bases at J, leaving 7 bases unmatched. The CDR3 here is CASSHEGAAYNEQFF. The DNA for the CDR3 is TGTGCCAGCAGCCATGAGGGGGCTGCCTACAATGAGCAGTTCTTC.

CDR3 sequence (DNA): TGTGCCAGTAGTATAGTCGACTATTCTCCCTTCAATCAGCCCCAGCATTTT. Translation: CASSIVDYSPFNQPQHF. The chain joins TRBV19 to TRBJ1-5; D ambiguous. The CDR3 covers 17 residues. Germline V lookup: CDR1 LNHDA, CDR2 SQIVND (reference sequence). V was cut by 1 base and J by 3 bases, with 16 bases left in between.

The V gene is TRBV11-2, the J gene TRBJ1-2, with D possibly matching TRBD1 (5 bases). V shed 1 base and J shed 7 bases, with 7 bases lying between them. CDR1 and CDR2 from the germline V gene are SGHAT and FQNNGV. This CDR3 region has 12 residues. DNA for the CDR3: TGTGCCAGCAGCTTAGTAGGGGTTGGCTACACCTTC. Its translation is CASSLVGVGYTF.

V usage is TRBV4-1 and J usage is TRBJ2-1, with TRBD2 matching 11 bases. This CDR3 is built from 16 residues. Germline CDR1 and CDR2: MGHRA and YSYEKL. After removal of 5 bases from V and 5 bases from J, the junction contained 8 bases not matched to a gene. CDR3 loop: CASSFRLAGGNNEQFF. In DNA form, the CDR3 reads TGCGCCAGCAGCTTCCGGCTAGCGGGGGGCAACAATGAGCAGTTCTTC.

The chain employs TRBV10-3 and TRBJ1-3, with D maybe TRBD1 (6 bases). Between the trimmed V and J ends, which lost 6 bases and 0 bases, there was a span of 12 bases. Per the germline V gene, CDR1 is ENHRY and CDR2 is SYGVKD. The CDR3 loop spans 15 amino acids. CDR3 residues: CAISQGHGSGNTIYF. Here the CDR3 DNA reads TGTGCCATCAGCCAGGGACACGGCTCTGGAAACACCATATATTTT.

This clone was seen only a few times. The chain is built from TRBV6-1 and TRBJ1-1; D ambiguous. Germline V gene lookup returns CDR1 MNHNS and CDR2 SASEGT. The CDR3 length is 13 residues. Trimming pared 7 bases from V and 0 bases from J, leaving 9 bases between. CDR3 in amino acids: CASIMSMNTEAFF. The DNA for the CDR3 is TGTGCCAGCATTATGAGTATGAACACTGAAGCTTTCTTT.

This clone showed up just a few times. V and J are TRBV5-1 and TRBJ2-5; the match to TRBD2 covers 9 bases. This CDR3 has 15 residues. From germline, CDR1 is SGHRS and CDR2 YFSETQ. V lost 1 base and J lost 3; bases outside the gene matches: 4. The CDR3 region has the DNA TGCGCCAGCAGCTTGTTGTCTAGCGGGGAAGAGACCCAGTACTTC. Protein sequence: CASSLLSSGEETQYF.

V gene TRBV2 combines with J gene TRBJ2-2; a weak D match, TRBD2 (5 bases). The CDR3 consists of 14 residues. Deletions cut 7 bases from V and 1 base from J, with 10 bases between. CDR1 SNHLY and CDR2 FYNNEI come from the germline V gene. CDR3 DNA sequence: TGTGCCAGCAAATTCGGGGTGAACACCGGGGAGCTGTTTTTT. It encodes CASKFGVNTGELFF.

CDR3 sequence reads: CASSEIVEQYF. CDR3 nucleotide sequence: TGTGCCAGCAGTGAAATAGTCGAGCAGTACTTC. The rearrangement links TRBV2 to TRBJ2-5; D is ambiguous. The DNA end lines up better with TRBJ2-7; the J call may be wrong. Germline CDR1 and CDR2: SNHLY and FYNNEI. The CDR3 is 11 residues long.

This chain links TRBV4-2 with TRBJ2-7; no clear D. The V and J ends lost 2 bases and 0 bases respectively, with 11 bases between them. CDR3 length equals 15 residues. Germline values: CDR1 LGHNA, CDR2 YNFKEQ. CDR3 DNA sequence: TGTGCCAGCAGCCAACAAGCAACAGACTCCTACGAGCAGTACTTC. It translates to CASSQQATDSYEQYF.

This clone appeared a few times. The chain links TRBV2 to TRBJ1-2; TRBD1 agrees at 8 bases. This CDR3 is built from 11 residues. Germline loops: CDR1 SNHLY, CDR2 FYNNEI. V lost 6 bases to trimming and J lost 6 bases; unmatched junction nucleotides: 0. The CDR3 loop is CASSRGHGYTF. The CDR3 bases are TGTGCCAGCAGCAGGGGGCATGGCTACACCTTC.

V gene TRBV2 combines with J gene TRBJ2-2, with TRBD1 matching 7 bases. The CDR3 extends over 14 amino acids. V lost 5 bases and J lost 6; bases outside the gene matches: 6. Germline loops: CDR1 SNHLY, CDR2 FYNNEI. The CDR3 DNA sequence: TGTGCCAGCAGTACGACAGGGAGATCCGGGGAGCTGTTTTTT. Protein product: CASSTTGRSGELFF. Combining the CDR3 with reference TRBV2 and TRBJ2-2 gives the whole variable domain EPEVTQTPSHQVTQMGQEVILRCVPISNHLYFYWYRQILGQKVEFLVSFYNNEISEKSEIFDDQFSVERPDGSNFTLKIRSTKLEDSAMYFCASSTTGRSGELFFGEGSRLTVL.

V usage is TRBV27 and J usage is TRBJ1-2, with TRBD1 matching 7 bases. This CDR3 is built from 13 residues. The germline CDR1 and CDR2 sequences are MNHEY and SMNVEV (reference sequence). V lost 3 bases to trimming and J lost 4 bases; unmatched junction nucleotides: 2. The DNA for the CDR3 is TGTGCCAGCAGTTTCCGGACAGGCTATGGCTACACCTTC. Translated, it gives CASSFRTGYGYTF.

The gene calls are TRBV6-1 and TRBJ1-2; 7 bases line up with TRBD1. Per the germline V gene, CDR1 is MNHNS and CDR2 is SASEGT. The CDR3 consists of 14 residues. Trimming at V came to 6 bases and at J to 4 bases, leaving 8 bases not matched to a gene. CDR3 in amino acids: CASSPTGNAYGYTF. DNA of the CDR3: TGTGCCAGCAGCCCGACAGGGAACGCCTATGGCTACACCTTC.

This clone showed up just a few times. The chain links TRBV11-2 to TRBJ1-2; D might be TRBD1 (5 bases). V dropped 10 bases and J dropped 4 bases, with 13 bases sitting between them. Germline V gene sequence: CDR1 SGHAT, CDR2 FQNNGV. This CDR3 has 12 amino acids. As DNA, the CDR3 is TGTGCCACCGGTGGGGCGAGCTATGGCTACACCTTC. Encoded protein: CATGGASYGYTF.

The chain recombines TRBV27 with TRBJ1-1, with D maybe TRBD1 (5 bases). CDR1 is MNHEY and CDR2 is SMNVEV in the germline V gene (reference sequence). The CDR3 contains 17 residues. Trimming cost V 7 bases and J 0 bases, with 21 bases left between them. CDR3 protein: CASTPVFREVMNTEAFF. CDR3 bases: TGTGCCAGCACCCCCGTTTTCAGGGAGGTCATGAACACTGAAGCTTTCTTT.

The rearrangement links TRBV2 to TRBJ1-2; 12 positions agree with TRBD1. CDR1 is SNHLY and CDR2 is FYNNEI in the germline V gene. The CDR3 has 16 amino acids. V trimming: 6 bases; J trimming: 4 bases; junction bases outside the gene matches: 9. CDR3 sequence reads: CASRKTPGQGAYGYTF. CDR3 coding DNA: TGTGCCAGCAGAAAAACACCGGGACAGGGGGCCTATGGCTACACCTTC.

This clone came up a few times. The V call is TRBV4-1, the J call TRBJ1-5; 7 bases are shared with TRBD1. Germline V CDR1 and CDR2: MGHRA, YSYEKL. V was pared by 4 bases and J by 2 bases, with 2 bases of the junction left unmatched. There are 14 residues in the CDR3. The CDR3: CASSLTGGNQPQHF. The CDR3, as DNA: TGCGCCAGCAGCCTTACAGGGGGCAATCAGCCCCAGCATTTT.

The J gene is TRBJ2-1, the V gene TRBV27, with 9 bases lining up with TRBD1. CDR1 MNHEY and CDR2 SMNVEV come from the germline V gene (reference sequence). Losses at the gene ends were 6 bases for V and 2 bases for J; bases not matched to a gene: 5. The CDR3 spans 15 residues. Written as DNA, the CDR3 is TGTGCCAGCAGCACCGGGACAGGGACCTACAATGAGCAGTTCTTC. Amino acids: CASSTGTGTYNEQFF.

A word on this clone: One end of the junction is discordant with germline, which a read error may explain. At the DNA level, this CDR3 is encoded by other sequences in the same sample as well. The DNA for the CDR3 is TGCGCCAGCAGCTTGGGAAGAGGGAGACGGCCTAGGGAGACCCAGTACTTC. Protein sequence: CASSLGRGRRPRETQYF. The chain combines TRBV5-6 with TRBJ2-5, with a possible D match to TRBD2 (5 bases). Germline V gives CDR1 SGHDT, CDR2 YYEEEE. This CDR3 is built from 17 residues.

The chain employs TRBV6-1 and TRBJ2-3; D might be TRBD1 (5 bases). Germline V gene sequence: CDR1 MNHNS, CDR2 SASEGT. The length of the CDR3 is 16 residues. Trimming cost V 2 bases and J 2 bases, with 14 bases left between them. The DNA of the CDR3 is TGTGCCAGCAGTGAATTAGACAGTGGGTACACAGATACGCAGTATTTT. Translating gives CASSELDSGYTDTQYF.

V is TRBV7-3 and J is TRBJ1-1, with D uncertain. Germline assignment: CDR1 SGHTA and CDR2 FQGTGA. The germline V and J ends were trimmed by 5 bases and 1 base, with 8 bases remaining between them. CDR3 length: 13 residues. CDR3 sequence (DNA): TGTGCCAGCAGCCCGTATAAGAACACTGAAGCTTTCTTT. It encodes CASSPYKNTEAFF.

Only a few counts were recorded for this clone. The germline gene is not matched at one end of the junction; a read error may be the cause. This chain connects TRBV7-9 to TRBJ2-1; 9 bases match TRBD1. Germline CDR1 SEHNR, CDR2 FQNEAQ (reference sequence). The CDR3 is made up of 17 amino acids. The CDR3 region is CSSSRDRDRVVYNEQFF. CDR3 sequence (DNA): TGTTCCAGCAGCCGGGACCGGGACAGGGTTGTCTACAATGAGCAGTTCTTC.